The rows below give T cell receptor beta chains drawn from one sample of a study of blood T cell repertoires in COVID-19. Here immunoSEQ multiplex PCR was the method, and the copy in TCRdb shows in-frame clones only, minus some. Of 310,000 or so clones in the sample, approximately 91% are singletons; the top ten hold over 2%. What was sequenced was peripheral blood. The receptors shown here come from a woman aged 30 to 39 with COVID-19, enrolled during active disease. Each CDR3 is given with its conserved first and last residue. Fields, in order: V gene, D gene, J gene, clone size, CDR3 DNA, CDR3 protein. A D gene is named only where the DNA matches it firmly. Clone size is given for some rows only: seen once, a few or many times, or a class if the clone is expanded.

TRBV29-1,TRBD2,TRBJ2-1,-,TGCAGCGTTGGAGCTAGCGGGAGCATGGGCAATGAGCAGTTCTTC,CSVGASGSMGNEQFF
TRBV24-1,TRBD2,TRBJ2-7,-,TGTGCCACCAGTGATTTGGGGGGGGGCGAGCAGTACTTC,CATSDLGGGEQYF
TRBV28,-,TRBJ1-1,-,TGTGCCAGCAGTTCGCCCTCCAGGGGCGGGGGGAACACTGAAGCTTTCTTT,CASSSPSRGGGNTEAFF
TRBV28,-,TRBJ1-2,-,TGTGCCAGCAGTTTTAGAGCTAACTATGGCTACACCTTC,CASSFRANYGYTF
TRBV5-1,-,TRBJ2-2,-,TGCGCCAGCAGCCCCCGACAGGTGGCCACCGGGGAGCTGTTTTTT,CASSPRQVATGELFF
TRBV3-1/TRBV3-2,TRBD2,TRBJ2-7,-,TGTGCCAGCAGCCAAGGGGGTTTGGGACTAGCGGTGTACGAGCAGTACTTC,CASSQGGLGLAVYEQYF
TRBV30,-,TRBJ1-2,once,TGTGCCTGGAAAAGGGATAGGGGCTATGGCTACACCTTC,CAWKRDRGYGYTF
TRBV25-1,TRBD1,TRBJ2-7,-,TGTGCCAGCAGGGCGACAGGGGGCTACGAGCAGTACTTC,CASRATGGYEQYF
TRBV7-2,TRBD1,TRBJ2-2,-,TGTGCCAGCAGCCCTACAGCCAGGCAGGGGGAAAGCACCGGGGAGCTGTTTTTT,CASSPTARQGESTGELFF
TRBV30,-,TRBJ1-1,-,TGTGCCGGTATGCCCTTAGCGCGGGCTGAAGCTTTCTTT,CAGMPLARAEAFF
TRBV19,-,TRBJ1-1,-,TGTGCCAGTACCAGACAGACGAACACTGAAGCTTTCTTT,CASTRQTNTEAFF
TRBV19,-,TRBJ2-7,-,TGTGCCAGTAGTCTCGGGGGCTACGAGCAGTACTTC,CASSLGGYEQYF
TRBV27,-,TRBJ1-1,-,TGTGCCAGCAGTTTTAGTGTAGGCGGCCTGAACACTGAAGCTTTCTTT,CASSFSVGGLNTEAFF
TRBV19,-,TRBJ2-1,-,TGTGCCAGTGGGCCAATAGGGAGCTCCTACAATGAGCAGTTCTTC,CASGPIGSSYNEQFF
TRBV12-3/TRBV12-4,-,TRBJ1-2,-,TGTGCCAGCAGTGACACAGGGATTTATGGCTACACCTTC,CASSDTGIYGYTF
TRBV5-1,-,TRBJ1-1,-,TGCGCCAGCAGCTTGGCTGGGGCCCTTGAAGCTTTCTTT,CASSLAGALEAFF
TRBV19,TRBD1,TRBJ1-5,once,TGTGCCAGTAACGGCGACAGGGGGCAGCCCCAGCATTTT,CASNGDRGQPQHF
TRBV19,TRBD1,TRBJ1-6,-,TGTGCCAGTAGTATCCACCCGGACAGGGGAAATTCACCCCTCCACTTT,CASSIHPDRGNSPLHF
TRBV5-5,-,TRBJ1-1,-,TGTGCCAGCAGCTTGATGACACAGAACACTGAAGCTTTCTTT,CASSLMTQNTEAFF
TRBV7-7,TRBD1,TRBJ2-7,-,TGTGCCAGCAGCTTTGGGCCCGTAGGGCCGGGACAGGGAACTAACTACGAGCAGTACTTC,CASSFGPVGPGQGTNYEQYF
TRBV19,-,TRBJ1-1,-,TGTGCCAGTAGGATCGGGGGGGCATCTGAAGCTTTCTTT,CASRIGGASEAFF
TRBV10-3,TRBD2,TRBJ2-2,-,TGTGCCATCCAAGGGAGGGTGAACACCGGGGAGCTGTTTTTT,CAIQGRVNTGELFF
TRBV5-1,TRBD1,TRBJ2-5,-,TGCGCCAGCAGCTTCGACAGGGGGAGGGAGACCCAGTACTTC,CASSFDRGRETQYF
TRBV7-9,TRBD2,TRBJ2-1,-,TGTGCCAGCACCGAGACTAGCGGGAGTCACGAGCAGTTCTTC,CASTETSGSHEQFF
TRBV30,-,TRBJ1-2,-,TGTGCCTTCTCCGGCGGCGGGGCAGGGTATGGCTACACCTTC,CAFSGGGAGYGYTF
TRBV28,TRBD2,TRBJ2-1,once,TGTGCCAGCAGTGGCCCCTTAGCGGGAGGATACAATGAGCAGTTCTTC,CASSGPLAGGYNEQFF
TRBV19,-,TRBJ2-7,-,TGTGCCAGTAGTATAGGGCAGGGAGGATACGAGCAGTACTTC,CASSIGQGGYEQYF
TRBV28,-,TRBJ1-2,-,TGTGCCAGCAGTGCCTGGCCCTCTAGGGGCTACACCTTC,CASSAWPSRGYTF
TRBV28,-,TRBJ1-6,-,TGTGCCAGCAGTTTACAGGGCCGAACAGATTCACCCCTCCACTTT,CASSLQGRTDSPLHF
TRBV28,-,TRBJ1-4,few,TGTGCCAGCAGTTACTCCCTTTCCCGACTCGTTACCAATGAAAAACTGTTTTTT,CASSYSLSRLVTNEKLFF
TRBV7-9,-,TRBJ1-3,-,TGTGCCACCGAACAGGTGGCTCGTGGAAACACCATATATTTT,CATEQVARGNTIYF
TRBV5-1,TRBD2,TRBJ2-3,-,TGCGCCAGCAGCTTGGCTAGCGGCCTCACAGATACGCAGTATTTT,CASSLASGLTDTQYF
TRBV5-1,-,TRBJ2-7,few,TGCGCCAGCAGCTTGGAACTTTCCTACGAGCAGTACTTC,CASSLELSYEQYF